Below, 5 T cell receptor beta chains from the same sample are listed, as sequenced in a study of T cells in localized non-small cell lung cancer. TCRdb's table, derived via immunoSEQ multiplex PCR, lists solely in-frame clones and lacks some. The profile shows just over 70,000 clones, 70% to 90% of them singletons. The input for sequencing was peripheral blood, taken before any cancer treatment. Source of these receptors: a male donor aged 60 or older with stage III squamous cell lung carcinoma.

This clone occurred once. V usage is TRBV5-1 and J usage is TRBJ2-1; D perhaps matches TRBD2 (5 bases). CDR1 and CDR2 (germline): SGHRS, YFSETQ. The V gene lost 2 bases and the J gene lost 10 bases, with 10 bases spanning the gap. CDR3 length: 12 amino acids. CDR3 sequence (DNA): TGCGCCAGCAGCTTCCGGGGAATGGAGCAGTTCTTC. It specifies CASSFRGMEQFF. The full variable domain, in which reference TRBV5-1 and TRBJ2-1 provide the parts outside the CDR3, is KAGVTQTPRYLIKTRGQQVTLSCSPISGHRSVSWYQQTPGQGLQFLFEYFSETQRNKGNFPGRFSGRQFSNSRSEMNVSTLELGDSALYLCASSFRGMEQFFGPGTRLTVL.

The J gene is TRBJ1-4, the V gene TRBV7-8; D is possibly TRBD1 (5 bases). CDR1 is SGHVS, CDR2 FQNEAQ, per germline. The germline V and J ends were trimmed by 1 base and 2 bases, with 11 bases remaining between them. The CDR3 covers 16 residues. The CDR3 DNA reads as TGTGCCAGCAGCTTAGTGGCAGGGATGACTAATGAAAAACTGTTTTTT. Translating it yields CASSLVAGMTNEKLFF.

The CDR3 spells CASSLSRNNEKLFF. DNA for the CDR3: TGCGCCAGCAGCTTGAGCAGAAATAATGAAAAACTGTTTTTT. This sequence joins TRBV5-1 and TRBJ1-4; D is uncertain. V lost 1 base and J lost 4, with 8 bases in between. Germline CDR1 and CDR2: SGHRS and YFSETQ. The CDR3 sequence is 14 residues long.

The rearrangement links TRBV7-2 to TRBJ2-5, with 11 bases lining up with TRBD2. V was clipped by 1 base and J by 2 bases; unmatched bases: 3. CDR3 length: 16 amino acids. In germline, CDR1 is SGHTA, CDR2 FQGNSA. In DNA, the CDR3 is TGTGCCAGCAGCTTAGGGACTAGCGGGCATCAAGAGACCCAGTACTTC. Encoded protein: CASSLGTSGHQETQYF.

The rearrangement joins TRBV5-1 to TRBJ1-1; TRBD1 might be the D (5 bases). The V end lost 0 bases, the J end lost 10 bases, and 13 bases lay between the germline ends. This CDR3 region has 13 residues. Germline CDR1 SGHRS, CDR2 YFSETQ. The CDR3 DNA reads as TGCGCCAGCAGCTTGGGCCGTAGGGGCGTAGCTTTCTTT. Translation: CASSLGRRGVAFF.